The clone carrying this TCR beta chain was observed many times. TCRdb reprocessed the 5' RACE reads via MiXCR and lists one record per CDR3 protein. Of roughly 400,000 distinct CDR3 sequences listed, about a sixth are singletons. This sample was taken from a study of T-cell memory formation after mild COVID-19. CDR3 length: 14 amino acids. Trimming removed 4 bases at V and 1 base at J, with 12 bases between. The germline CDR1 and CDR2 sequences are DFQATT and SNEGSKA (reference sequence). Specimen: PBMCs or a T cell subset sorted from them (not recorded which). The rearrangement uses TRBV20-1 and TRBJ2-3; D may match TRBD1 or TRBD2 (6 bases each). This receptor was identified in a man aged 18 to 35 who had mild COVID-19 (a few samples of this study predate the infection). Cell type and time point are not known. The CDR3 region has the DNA TGCAGTGCTATAAGGGGGGTGGGCACAGATACGCAGTATTTT. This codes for CSAIRGVGTDTQYF.